This TCR beta chain was obtained from a study of blood T cells in healthy people across ages. This clonotype appeared a few times. The ends were cut back, 6 bases at V and 1 base at J, with 12 bases in the middle. Germline V lookup: CDR1 MNHEY, CDR2 SVGEGT. The CDR3 runs 15 residues. The authors ran a second PCR of roughly 6 to 12 cycles using a sample-barcoded 5' primer and a J-beta primer mix. TCRdb passed the 5' RACE reads through MiXCR, listing each CDR3 protein once. The table has over 750,000 distinct CDR3 sequences, 20% to 25% seen once. The same data also contributed to another study, on T cells of mothers and their children.

The clonotype comes from a boy younger than 18 in good health. The specimen was blood. The V and J genes are TRBV6-2 or TRBV6-3 and TRBJ2-2; D is tentatively TRBD1 or TRBD2 (5 bases each). The CDR3 spells CASRAGTMNTGELFF. CDR3 DNA: TGTGCCAGCAGGGCCGGGACGATGAACACCGGGGAGCTGTTTTTT.